This T cell receptor beta chain comes out of a study of T cells after yellow fever vaccination. Each CDR3 protein gets one entry after TCRdb re-called the 5' RACE reads with MiXCR. The sample comprises some 340,000 distinct CDR3 sequences, roughly 10% of which are singletons, and about 3% rests with the top ten. Germline loops: CDR1 SGHRS, CDR2 YFSETQ. V was clipped by 7 bases and J by 0 bases, with 11 bases between them. The CDR3 is 13 amino acids. Notes on the study in general: Re-detected after boosting: most primary clones, 95% to 98% of CD4 and around 86% of CD8.

In its sample, this clonotype was seen a few times. Antigen: not known. The V and J genes are TRBV5-1 and TRBJ2-7, with D possibly called TRBD1 or TRBD2 (6 bases each). The TCR was taken from a man aged 18-30 years who received the YFV17D yellow fever vaccine. Here the sequenced sample was CD4+ T cells sorted from PBMCs, taken 45 days after the yellow fever booster vaccination. The CDR3 reads CASEGGSSYEQYF. CDR3 nucleotides: TGCGCCAGCGAAGGGGGGAGCTCCTACGAGCAGTACTTC.